These T cell receptor beta chains were read from a single sample in a study of shared clonotypes between healthy human individuals. Measured with immunoSEQ multiplex PCR; TCRdb has only the in-frame clones, and not every one. The sample lists some 2.3 million clones, roughly 93% occurring once. Sequences were obtained from naive CD4+ T cells from PBMCs. The source is a man between 18 and 35 years old in good health. Some clones in this sample may be carry-over from other donors' samples. The CDR3 runs from the conserved cysteine through the conserved F or W. D genes are given only for firm matches. Where a row states a size, it is once, few, many or the class of an expanded clone; other rows omit it.

cdr3_nt,cdr3_aa,v_call,j_call,clone_size,d_call
TGTGCCAGCACCCCATCTTGGGTGCGGGGACGGGTCAATGAGCAGTTCTTC,CASTPSWVRGRVNEQFF,TRBV27,TRBJ2-1,NA,NA
TGCGCCAGCAGCTTGGCAGGACGGAAGAACACTGAAGCTTTCTTT,CASSLAGRKNTEAFF,TRBV5-1,TRBJ1-1,NA,NA
TGTGCCAGCATCTATAGCTTGACTAGCGGATCCTACGAGCAGTACTTC,CASIYSLTSGSYEQYF,TRBV13,TRBJ2-7,NA,TRBD2
TGTGCCAGCACCGAGGATCCTCTCTCCGGGGAGCTGTTTTTT,CASTEDPLSGELFF,TRBV25-1,TRBJ2-2,NA,NA
TGTGCCAGCAGTGCCCGGGACAGGGGGCGTCAAGAGACCCAGTACTTC,CASSARDRGRQETQYF,TRBV28,TRBJ2-5,once,TRBD1
TGTGCCAGCAGTTACTCCGGGACAGGGTCCTCCTACGAGCAGTACTTC,CASSYSGTGSSYEQYF,TRBV6-6,TRBJ2-7,NA,TRBD1
TGCGCCAGCAGCTTGGTCCTAGCGGCACGCAGGGAGCTGTTTTTT,CASSLVLAARRELFF,TRBV5-1,TRBJ2-2,once,TRBD2
TGTGCCAGCTCACCACCTTCGCGGGCTTATGGCTACACCTTC,CASSPPSRAYGYTF,TRBV18,TRBJ1-2,once,NA
TGTGCCAGCAGCCAAGATCAGGACGACAATATCCAAGAGACCCAGTACTTC,CASSQDQDDNIQETQYF,TRBV4-2,TRBJ2-5,NA,NA
TGTGCCAGCAGTCCCCGGGTAGCGGGAGCCACCGGGGAGCTGTTTTTT,CASSPRVAGATGELFF,TRBV27,TRBJ2-2,NA,TRBD2
TGTGCCAGCAGTCGACAGAGCTATGGCTACACCTTC,CASSRQSYGYTF,TRBV6-6,TRBJ1-2,NA,NA
TGTGCCAGCAGCTTGGCGCAGGGGTCCTACGAGCAGTACTTC,CASSLAQGSYEQYF,TRBV5-4,TRBJ2-7,NA,NA
TGTGCCAGCAGTTCTCAGGGGTCCACCATATATTTT,CASSSQGSTIYF,TRBV27,TRBJ1-3,NA,NA
TGTGCCACCAGCAGAGGGATGGGACGGAGTGCAGATACGCAGTATTTT,CATSRGMGRSADTQYF,TRBV15,TRBJ2-3,NA,NA
TGTGCCAGCAGTTCCCCGACTCTTGGCTACACCTTC,CASSSPTLGYTF,TRBV28,TRBJ1-2,NA,NA
TGCAGTGCAGCGAGGGGGGAGACCCAGTACTTC,CSAARGETQYF,TRBV20-1,TRBJ2-5,NA,NA
TGTGCCAGCAGTTGGGGGGGGAGGGCCACTGAAGCTTTCTTT,CASSWGGRATEAFF,TRBV6-6,TRBJ1-1,NA,NA
TGTGCCAGCCGCCCGGGAGGCCCAATCAACGAGCAGTACTTC,CASRPGGPINEQYF,TRBV27,TRBJ2-7,NA,TRBD2
TGTGCCAGCAGTTTGGAGCAGGGGGCACGGGGCGAGCAGTACTTC,CASSLEQGARGEQYF,TRBV28,TRBJ2-7,NA,TRBD1
TGTGCCAGCAGTCTGGCAGGGACTAATGAAAAACTGTTTTTT,CASSLAGTNEKLFF,TRBV2,TRBJ1-4,NA,NA
TGCGCCAGCAGCCAATTTAGCGGAGGGGCAGATACGCAGTATTTT,CASSQFSGGADTQYF,TRBV4-1,TRBJ2-3,NA,NA
TGTGCCAGCAGCACTGGGGCTAACTATGGCTACACCTTC,CASSTGANYGYTF,TRBV21-1,TRBJ1-2,NA,NA
TGTGCCAGCAGCTGGGACAGGGGGGTCTCTGGCTACACCTTC,CASSWDRGVSGYTF,TRBV5-4,TRBJ1-2,NA,TRBD1
TGCAGCGTTAGACTAGCGGGACGATCCTACGAGCAGTACTTC,CSVRLAGRSYEQYF,TRBV29-1,TRBJ2-7,NA,TRBD2
TGTGCCAGCAGCATCACTAGCGGGGGGTACAATGAGCAGTTCTTC,CASSITSGGYNEQFF,TRBV9,TRBJ2-1,NA,TRBD2
TGTGCCAGCAGTGAACTCGCGGGAGGTTATACGCAGTATTTT,CASSELAGGYTQYF,TRBV6-1,TRBJ2-3,NA,TRBD2
TGTGCCAGCAGTTTATACAGGGTAGAGGACGAGCAGTACTTC,CASSLYRVEDEQYF,TRBV28,TRBJ2-7,few,NA
TGTGCCAGCAGCCTCAAGGGTGTGGATACGCAGTATTTT,CASSLKGVDTQYF,TRBV5-4,TRBJ2-3,NA,NA
TGTGCCTGGAGTCAAGGAAGGGGGGCCTACAATGAGCAGTTCTTC,CAWSQGRGAYNEQFF,TRBV30,TRBJ2-1,NA,NA
TGTGCCAGCACCTACCGGGCCAGGGTCTCAGAGACCCAGTACTTC,CASTYRARVSETQYF,TRBV28,TRBJ2-5,NA,NA
TGCGCCAGCAGCTTGGTTTTAGCGGGTGACAATGAGCAGTTCTTC,CASSLVLAGDNEQFF,TRBV5-1,TRBJ2-1,NA,TRBD2
TGTGCCAGCAGCTTAGAGTCCGGGACTGGCCCGCAGTACTTC,CASSLESGTGPQYF,TRBV7-9,TRBJ2-5,NA,NA
TGTGCCAGCAGTTTCGGCAGGGCTTCCGTCGAGCAGTACTTC,CASSFGRASVEQYF,TRBV28,TRBJ2-7,NA,NA
TGTGCCAGCAGCCCACTAAACAGGGCCTCTGGCTACACCTTC,CASSPLNRASGYTF,TRBV6-5,TRBJ1-2,few,NA
TGTGCCAGCAGCTTAGCCTATGGCTACACCTTC,CASSLAYGYTF,TRBV7-9,TRBJ1-2,NA,NA
TGTGCCAGCTCACCGGGAGGGAGCACAGATACGCAGTATTTT,CASSPGGSTDTQYF,TRBV18,TRBJ2-3,NA,TRBD2
TGTGCCAGCAGTTACTCTGCTAACTATGGCTACACCTTC,CASSYSANYGYTF,TRBV6-6,TRBJ1-2,NA,NA
TGTGCCAGCTCACCCCAGACTAGCGGTAACACCGGGGAGCTGTTTTTT,CASSPQTSGNTGELFF,TRBV18,TRBJ2-2,NA,TRBD2
TGTGCCAGCAGCGTAGCCGGGACAGGGGTTGGCTACACCTTC,CASSVAGTGVGYTF,TRBV9,TRBJ1-2,once,TRBD1
TGTGCCAGCAGCTTAACCCAAGGGGAAGCTTTCTTT,CASSLTQGEAFF,TRBV7-9,TRBJ1-1,NA,NA
TGTGCCAGCAGGCAGCGTAATCGACAGCTTGGCTACACCTTC,CASRQRNRQLGYTF,TRBV6-1,TRBJ1-2,NA,NA
TGTGCCAGCAGTCTACAGGGCACTGAAGCTTTCTTT,CASSLQGTEAFF,TRBV2,TRBJ1-1,NA,NA
TGCGCCAGCAGCCAAGTAACGTCGCGGAGCTCCTACAATGAGCAGTTCTTC,CASSQVTSRSSYNEQFF,TRBV4-1,TRBJ2-1,NA,NA
TGTGCCAGCATATCAGGAGGGGAGGAGGGTTACGGTGAGCAGTACTTC,CASISGGEEGYGEQYF,TRBV28,TRBJ2-7,NA,NA
TGTGCCACCAGCAGAGATTTACAGCCCCAGCATTTT,CATSRDLQPQHF,TRBV15,TRBJ1-5,NA,NA
TGTGCCAGCAGTTACGGGGGAAGGACCCCTGGAAACACCATATATTTT,CASSYGGRTPGNTIYF,TRBV6-6,TRBJ1-3,few,NA
TGTGCCAGCTCACCAGGGCTAGCGGGATTCGAGACCCAGTACTTC,CASSPGLAGFETQYF,TRBV18,TRBJ2-5,NA,TRBD2
TGTGCCAGCAGTGATCTTACAGGGGAAGGCTATGGCTACACCTTC,CASSDLTGEGYGYTF,TRBV28,TRBJ1-2,NA,TRBD1
TGTGCCAGCAGCTCGAGCCCGGGACTAGCTTGGTCCCACGAGCAGTACTTC,CASSSSPGLAWSHEQYF,TRBV7-2,TRBJ2-7,NA,TRBD2
TGTGCCAGCAGCGCCAATACGCACGAGCAGTACTTC,CASSANTHEQYF,TRBV9,TRBJ2-7,NA,NA
TGCGCCAGCAGCTTGTTTACGAGGAACACTGAAGCTTTCTTT,CASSLFTRNTEAFF,TRBV5-1,TRBJ1-1,NA,NA
TGTGCCAGCAGTCAGACAGGGGGCGCTGGCTACACCTTC,CASSQTGGAGYTF,TRBV5-4,TRBJ1-2,once,TRBD1
TGTGCCAGCAGCTTGGCACGTAACAATGAGCAGTTCTTC,CASSLARNNEQFF,TRBV5-4,TRBJ2-1,NA,NA
TGTGCCAGCAGCTTAGATAGATTGCGGGGCGTTGGGGCTTTCTTT,CASSLDRLRGVGAFF,TRBV7-9,TRBJ1-1,NA,NA
TGTGCCAGCAGCTTACGCGGAAGAGAAAGCAGTCGGTCTCTCGAGCAGTACTTC,CASSLRGRESSRSLEQYF,TRBV7-8,TRBJ2-7,NA,NA
TGTGCCAGCTCACCACCGGAGGGGTTGCAGTATTTT,CASSPPEGLQYF,TRBV18,TRBJ2-3,NA,NA
TGTGCCAGCAGTCTCAGGGCCTTATTGAACACTGAAGCTTTCTTT,CASSLRALLNTEAFF,TRBV6-5,TRBJ1-1,few,NA